This T cell receptor (beta chain) stems from a study of T cells in Graves' hyperthyroidism and ophthalmopathy. Study observations and caveats: Most expanded thyroid clonotypes above 0.001 also appeared in blood.

The TCR beta CDR3 regions underwent amplification using RNA transcripts as the source. Using the HTBI primer set, a first-round RT-PCR was run on the TCR CDR3. TCRdb redid the calling of the multiplex PCR reads with MiXCR, one entry per CDR3 protein. The repertoire holds 730,000 or so distinct CDR3 sequences, around 19% seen once, with 15% to 20% in the top ten. Trimming shortened V by 2 bases and J by 6 bases, and 10 bases separated the two germline ends. Germline V gene sequence: CDR1 GTSNPN, CDR2 SVGIG (reference sequence). The CDR3 is 12 amino acids. At least ten counts were recorded for this clonotype. Antigen unknown. Any symptoms of ophthalmopathy came after the first hyperthyroidism diagnosis, from which the blood sample dates.

Sequencing was performed on blood. V usage is TRBV30 and J usage is TRBJ1-1; D perhaps matches TRBD1 (6 bases). The receptor was isolated from a woman between 50 and 59 years old with Graves' hyperthyroidism that later progressed to Graves' ophthalmopathy. CDR3 in amino acids: CAWSPGEPEAFF. CDR3 sequence (DNA): TGTGCCTGGAGTCCAGGGGAACCTGAAGCTTTCTTT.